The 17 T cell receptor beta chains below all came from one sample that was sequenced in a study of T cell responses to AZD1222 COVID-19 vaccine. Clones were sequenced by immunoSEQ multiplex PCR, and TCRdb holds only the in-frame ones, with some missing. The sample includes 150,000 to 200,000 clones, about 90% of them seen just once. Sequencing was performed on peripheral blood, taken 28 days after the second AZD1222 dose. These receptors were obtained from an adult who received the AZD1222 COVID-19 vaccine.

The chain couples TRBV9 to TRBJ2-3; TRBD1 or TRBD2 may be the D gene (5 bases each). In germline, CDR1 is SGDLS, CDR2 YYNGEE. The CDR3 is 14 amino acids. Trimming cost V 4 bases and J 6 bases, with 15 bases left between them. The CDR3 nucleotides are TGTGCCAGCAGCCGTTCGGGGCTCCCCGATACGCAGTATTTT. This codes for CASSRSGLPDTQYF.

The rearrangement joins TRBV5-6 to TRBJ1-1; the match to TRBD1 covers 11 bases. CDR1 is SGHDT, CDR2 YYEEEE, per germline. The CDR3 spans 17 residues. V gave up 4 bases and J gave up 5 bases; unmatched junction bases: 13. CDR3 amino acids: CASSPWTGGRVTTEAFF. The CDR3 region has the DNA TGTGCCAGCAGCCCATGGACAGGGGGCCGAGTAACGACTGAAGCTTTCTTT.

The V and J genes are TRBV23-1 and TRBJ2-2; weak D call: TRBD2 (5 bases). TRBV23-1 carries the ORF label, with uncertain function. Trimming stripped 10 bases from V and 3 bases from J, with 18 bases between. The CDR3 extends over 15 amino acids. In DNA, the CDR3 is TGCGCCATCATCGTCGAGGGAGTCGACACCGGGGAGCTGTTTTTT. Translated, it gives CAIIVEGVDTGELFF.

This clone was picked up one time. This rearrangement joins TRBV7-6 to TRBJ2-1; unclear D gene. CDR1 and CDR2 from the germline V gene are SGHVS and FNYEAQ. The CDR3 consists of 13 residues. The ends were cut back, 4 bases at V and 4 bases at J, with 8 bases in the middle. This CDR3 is CASSSYAYNEQFF. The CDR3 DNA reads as TGTGCCAGCAGCTCCTATGCTTACAATGAGCAGTTCTTC.

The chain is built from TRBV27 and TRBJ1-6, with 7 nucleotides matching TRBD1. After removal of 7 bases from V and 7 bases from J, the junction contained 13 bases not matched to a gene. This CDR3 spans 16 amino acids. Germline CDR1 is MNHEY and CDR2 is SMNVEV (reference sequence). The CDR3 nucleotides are TGTGCCAGCACCCTGACCCGACAGGGACGGAATTCACCCCTCCACTTT. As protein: CASTLTRQGRNSPLHF.

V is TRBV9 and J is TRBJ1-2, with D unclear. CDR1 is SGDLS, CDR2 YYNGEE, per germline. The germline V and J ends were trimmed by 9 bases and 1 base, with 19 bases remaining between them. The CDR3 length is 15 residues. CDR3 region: CAKTREGKFNYGYTF. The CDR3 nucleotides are TGTGCCAAGACCCGGGAAGGGAAGTTTAACTATGGCTACACCTTC.

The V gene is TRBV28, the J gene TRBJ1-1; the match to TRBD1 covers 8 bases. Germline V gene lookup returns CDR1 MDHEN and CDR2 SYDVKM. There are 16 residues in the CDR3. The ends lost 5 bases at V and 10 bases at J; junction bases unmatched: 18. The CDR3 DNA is TGTGCCAGCAGTCCGGATGTTGGCAGGGGGCCTAGGAGAGCTTTCTTT. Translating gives CASSPDVGRGPRRAFF.

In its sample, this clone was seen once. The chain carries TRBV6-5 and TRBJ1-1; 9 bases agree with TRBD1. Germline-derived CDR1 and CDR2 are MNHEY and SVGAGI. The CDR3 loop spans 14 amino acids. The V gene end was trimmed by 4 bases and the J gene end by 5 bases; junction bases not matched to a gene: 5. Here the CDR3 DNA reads TGTGCCAGCAGTTTAGGACAGGGGCGGACTGAAGCTTTCTTT. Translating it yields CASSLGQGRTEAFF.

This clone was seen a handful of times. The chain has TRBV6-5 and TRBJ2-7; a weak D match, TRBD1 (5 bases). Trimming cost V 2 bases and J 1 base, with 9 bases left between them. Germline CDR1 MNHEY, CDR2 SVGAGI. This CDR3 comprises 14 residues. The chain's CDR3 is CASSYTRQSYEQYF. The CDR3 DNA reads TGTGCCAGCAGTTACACCCGACAGTCCTACGAGCAGTACTTC.

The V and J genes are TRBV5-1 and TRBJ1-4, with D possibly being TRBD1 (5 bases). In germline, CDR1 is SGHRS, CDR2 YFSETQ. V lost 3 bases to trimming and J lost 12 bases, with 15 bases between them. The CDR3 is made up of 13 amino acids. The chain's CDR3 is CASSSGSSGELFF. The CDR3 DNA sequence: TGCGCCAGCAGCTCTGGTTCCTCGGGGGAACTGTTTTTT.

The CDR3: CASRPDGTGRMNTEAFF. The DNA for the CDR3 is TGCGCCAGCAGGCCCGACGGGACAGGGAGGATGAACACTGAAGCTTTCTTT. The genes are TRBV4-1 and TRBJ1-1; TRBD1 matches 9 bases. Germline lookup yields CDR1 MGHRA and CDR2 YSYEKL. The CDR3 has 17 residues. V lost 6 bases, J lost 0 bases, and 11 bases stayed unmatched.

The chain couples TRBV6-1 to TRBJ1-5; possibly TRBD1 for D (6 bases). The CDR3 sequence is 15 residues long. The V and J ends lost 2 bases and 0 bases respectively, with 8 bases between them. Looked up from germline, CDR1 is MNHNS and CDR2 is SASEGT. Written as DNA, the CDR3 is TGTGCCAGCAGTGAACAGGGGTTTAGCAATCAGCCCCAGCATTTT. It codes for CASSEQGFSNQPQHF.

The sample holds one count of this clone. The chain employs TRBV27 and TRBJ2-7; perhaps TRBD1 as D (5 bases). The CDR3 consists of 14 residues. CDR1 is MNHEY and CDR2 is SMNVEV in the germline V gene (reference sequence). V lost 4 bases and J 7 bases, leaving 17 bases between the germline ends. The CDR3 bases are TGTGCCAGCAGTTCCACTGTGGGGCTTCGGGAGCAGTACTTC. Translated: CASSSTVGLREQYF.

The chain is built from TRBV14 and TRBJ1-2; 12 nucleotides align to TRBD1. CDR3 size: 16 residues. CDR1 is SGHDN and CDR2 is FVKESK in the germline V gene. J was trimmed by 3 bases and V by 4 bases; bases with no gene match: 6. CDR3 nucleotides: TGTGCCAGCAGCCCCTACGGGACAGGGGGCGACTATGGCTACACCTTC. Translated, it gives CASSPYGTGGDYGYTF.

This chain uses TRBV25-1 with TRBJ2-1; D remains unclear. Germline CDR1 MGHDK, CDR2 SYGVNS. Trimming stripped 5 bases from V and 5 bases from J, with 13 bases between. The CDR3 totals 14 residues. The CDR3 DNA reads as TGTGCCAGCAGTATGAATACCCTTGACAATGAGCAGTTCTTC. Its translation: CASSMNTLDNEQFF.

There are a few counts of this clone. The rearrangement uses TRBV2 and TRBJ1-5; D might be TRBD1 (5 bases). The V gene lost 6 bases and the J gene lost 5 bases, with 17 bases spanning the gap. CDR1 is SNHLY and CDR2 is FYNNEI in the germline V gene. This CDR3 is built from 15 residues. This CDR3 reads CASRPGLRSDQPQHF. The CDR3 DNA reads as TGTGCCAGCAGACCAGGGTTGCGGTCCGATCAGCCCCAGCATTTT.

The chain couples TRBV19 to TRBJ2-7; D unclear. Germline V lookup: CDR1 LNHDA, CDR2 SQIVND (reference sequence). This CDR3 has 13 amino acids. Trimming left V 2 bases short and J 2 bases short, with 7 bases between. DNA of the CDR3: TGTGCCAGTAGTATAACCCAAGCCTACGAGCAGTACTTC. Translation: CASSITQAYEQYF.